The next 11 T cell receptor beta chains were all read from a single sample in a study of beta chain features in type 1 diabetes. Every bit of the isolated RNA underwent reverse transcription, so sequencing read expressed TCRB transcripts. The assay was immunoSEQ multiplex PCR, and TCRdb's table has in-frame clones only and misses some. The profile shows about 360,000 clones, around an eighth of them singletons. The material sequenced was naive CD4+ T cells from blood. The receptors shown here come from a man between 18 and 35 years old in good health.

The chain is built from TRBV19 and TRBJ1-1, with unresolved D. Trimming left V 2 bases short and J 0 bases short, with 10 bases between. The CDR3 is 15 amino acids. Looked up from germline, CDR1 is LNHDA and CDR2 is SQIVND (reference sequence). As DNA, the CDR3 is TGTGCCAGTAGTATAATGGGCAGCTTGAACACTGAAGCTTTCTTT. Translating gives CASSIMGSLNTEAFF.

The gene calls are TRBV19 and TRBJ2-5; D is perhaps TRBD1 (6 bases). CDR3 length: 17 residues. The ends were cut back, 6 bases at V and 2 bases at J, with 22 bases in the middle. Germline CDR1 reads LNHDA; CDR2 reads SQIVND (reference sequence). CDR3 sequence reads: CASRGGSDRPWQETQYF. The CDR3 DNA reads as TGTGCCAGTAGAGGGGGATCAGACAGACCGTGGCAAGAGACCCAGTACTTC.

The table lists this clone with a few counts. The rearrangement joins TRBV19 to TRBJ2-7; weak D call: TRBD2 (6 bases). Trimming shortened V by 3 bases and J by 6 bases, and 12 bases separated the two germline ends. In germline, CDR1 is LNHDA, CDR2 SQIVND (reference sequence). The CDR3 is 13 residues long. This chain's CDR3 is CASSIIAEGEQYF. The CDR3 DNA sequence: TGTGCCAGTAGTATCATCGCGGAGGGCGAGCAGTACTTC.

J is TRBJ2-7 and V is TRBV6-5; 7 positions agree with TRBD1. Per the germline V gene, CDR1 is MNHEY and CDR2 is SVGAGI. The junction had 6 bases not matched to a gene; V was cut back by 4 bases and J by 3 bases. CDR3 length: 14 residues. DNA for the CDR3: TGTGCCAGCAGTTCCTCGGGACAGCGCTACGAGCAGTACTTC. The encoded protein is CASSSSGQRYEQYF.

The chain joins TRBV7-9 to TRBJ2-2; perhaps TRBD2 as D (6 bases). Per the germline V gene, CDR1 is SEHNR and CDR2 is FQNEAQ (reference sequence). With 5 bases removed from V and 7 bases from J, the gap between germline ends came to 11 bases. The CDR3 loop spans 13 amino acids. The CDR3 DNA follows: TGTGCCAGCAGCACTGCGGGGCTCGGGGAGCTGTTTTTT. Protein sequence: CASSTAGLGELFF. The full variable domain, with the rest looked up from reference TRBV7-9 and TRBJ2-2, is DTGVSQNPRHKITKRGQNVTFRCDPISEHNRLYWYRQTLGQGPEFLTYFQNEAQLEKSRLLSDRFSAERPKGSFSTLEIQRTEQGDSAMYLCASSTAGLGELFFGEGSRLTVL.

V and J are TRBV28 and TRBJ2-2; TRBD1 agrees at 9 bases. J lost 6 bases, V lost 3 bases, and 5 bases had no gene match. CDR1 is MDHEN, CDR2 SYDVKM, per germline. There are 15 residues in the CDR3. CDR3 protein: CASSFLDRGAGELFF. CDR3 nucleotides: TGTGCCAGCAGTTTTCTAGACAGGGGGGCCGGGGAGCTGTTTTTT.

The V call is TRBV5-5, the J call TRBJ2-3; tentative D call: TRBD2 (5 bases). V was trimmed by 3 bases and J by 5 bases, leaving 10 bases between them. The CDR3 contains 13 residues. Germline loops: CDR1 SGHKS, CDR2 YYEKEE (reference sequence). The CDR3, as DNA: TGTGCCAGCAGCTGGGAGAGGAAAGATACGCAGTATTTT. This translates into CASSWERKDTQYF.

In its sample, this clone was seen a few times. V is TRBV4-3 and J is TRBJ2-3, with TRBD2 as a possible D gene (6 bases). Trimming removed 4 bases at V and 0 bases at J, with 14 bases between. Germline assignment: CDR1 LGHNA and CDR2 YSLEER. CDR3 length equals 16 residues. The CDR3 region has the DNA TGCGCCAGCAGCCGGTATGGAGGGCCTAGCACAGATACGCAGTATTTT. Its translation is CASSRYGGPSTDTQYF.

A few counts support this clone. This rearrangement joins TRBV6-1 to TRBJ2-7; tentative D call: TRBD2 (5 bases). CDR1 and CDR2 (germline): MNHNS, SASEGT. This CDR3 is built from 12 residues. Trimming stripped 5 bases from V and 5 bases from J, with 10 bases between. CDR3 amino acids: CASSLRGHEQYF. The CDR3 DNA reads as TGTGCCAGCAGTCTACGGGGTCACGAGCAGTACTTC.

This clone came up a few times. This CDR3 is also generated by other DNA sequences in the sample. The gene calls are TRBV5-1 and TRBJ1-1; D is ambiguous. This CDR3 is built from 11 residues. Germline values: CDR1 SGHRS, CDR2 YFSETQ. Trimming pared 5 bases from V and 3 bases from J, leaving 5 bases between. The CDR3 coding sequence is TGCGCCAGCAGGTCTGACACTGAAGCTTTCTTT. This encodes CASRSDTEAFF.

The genes are TRBV30 and TRBJ2-3, with a weak D call TRBD2 (6 bases). CDR1 is GTSNPN and CDR2 is SVGIG in the germline V gene (reference sequence). The V end lost 5 bases, the J end lost 2 bases, and 11 bases lay between the germline ends. The CDR3 contains 13 residues. CDR3 coding DNA: TGTGCCTGGGATCTAGCGTTCACAGATACGCAGTATTTT. Protein sequence: CAWDLAFTDTQYF.